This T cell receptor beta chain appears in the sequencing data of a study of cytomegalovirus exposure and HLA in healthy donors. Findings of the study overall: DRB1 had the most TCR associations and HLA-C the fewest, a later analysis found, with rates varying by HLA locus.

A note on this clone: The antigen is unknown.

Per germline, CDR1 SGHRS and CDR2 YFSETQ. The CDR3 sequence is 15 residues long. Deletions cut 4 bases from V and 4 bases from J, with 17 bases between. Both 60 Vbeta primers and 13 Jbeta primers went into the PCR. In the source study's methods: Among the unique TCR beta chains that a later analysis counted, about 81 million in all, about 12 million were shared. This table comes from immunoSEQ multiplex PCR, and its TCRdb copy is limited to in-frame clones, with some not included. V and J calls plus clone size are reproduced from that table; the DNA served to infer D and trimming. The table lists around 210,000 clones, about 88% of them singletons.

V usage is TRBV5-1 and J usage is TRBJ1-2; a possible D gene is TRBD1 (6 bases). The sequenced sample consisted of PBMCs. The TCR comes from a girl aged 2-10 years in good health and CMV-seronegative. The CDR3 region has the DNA TGCGCCAGCAGCCTAGGGGGAAACAGGGTCTATGGCTACACCTTC. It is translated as CASSLGGNRVYGYTF.